This T cell receptor beta chain appears in the sequencing data of a study of blood T cell repertoires in COVID-19. The V end lost 6 bases, the J end lost 4 bases, and 19 bases lay between the germline ends. CDR1 is SGHRS and CDR2 is YFSETQ in the germline V gene. CDR3 size: 15 residues. As handled by the study authors: Estimates of nucleated cell counts were drawn from the amplification of reference gene primers. Method: immunoSEQ multiplex PCR; TCRdb's copy keeps in-frame clones and lacks some. D and trimming come from the DNA, and the V and J calls and clone size come from that table. The table includes 300,000 to 400,000 clones, roughly 85% detected once.

Sequenced: PBMCs or T cells enriched from blood (not recorded which). This sequence was found in a woman aged 25 to 39 who had been exposed to COVID-19. The genes are TRBV5-1 and TRBJ1-1; D call uncertain. Here the CDR3 DNA reads TGCGCCAGCACTTCCCTGGGCCCACGGGGCACTGAAGCTTTCTTT. Residues: CASTSLGPRGTEAFF.